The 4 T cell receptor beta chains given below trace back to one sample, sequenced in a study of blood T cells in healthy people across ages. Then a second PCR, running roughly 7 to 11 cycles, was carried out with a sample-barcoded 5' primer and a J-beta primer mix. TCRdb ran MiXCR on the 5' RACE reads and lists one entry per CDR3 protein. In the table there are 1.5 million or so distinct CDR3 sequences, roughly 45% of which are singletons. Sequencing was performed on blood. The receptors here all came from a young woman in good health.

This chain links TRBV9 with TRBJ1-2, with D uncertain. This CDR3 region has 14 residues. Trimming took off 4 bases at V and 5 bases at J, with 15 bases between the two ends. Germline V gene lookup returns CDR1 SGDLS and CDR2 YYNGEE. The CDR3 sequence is CASSSWRVEYGYTF. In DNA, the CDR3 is TGTGCCAGCAGCAGCTGGCGGGTGGAGTATGGCTACACCTTC.

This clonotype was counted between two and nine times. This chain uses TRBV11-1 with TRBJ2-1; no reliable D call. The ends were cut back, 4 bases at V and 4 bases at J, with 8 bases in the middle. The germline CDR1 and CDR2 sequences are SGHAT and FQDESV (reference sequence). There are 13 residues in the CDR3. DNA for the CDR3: TGTGCCAGCAGCTGGCAGGAATACAATGAGCAGTTCTTC. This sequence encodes CASSWQEYNEQFF.

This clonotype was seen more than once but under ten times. CDR3 in amino acids: CASSSFLGDTQYF. As DNA, the CDR3 is TGTGCCAGCAGCTCGTTCCTAGGGGATACGCAGTATTTT. This chain connects TRBV5-6 to TRBJ2-3; D is undetermined. The CDR3 has 13 residues. V was pared by 3 bases and J by 6 bases, with 11 bases between. Germline loops: CDR1 SGHDT, CDR2 YYEEEE.

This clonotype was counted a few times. DNA of the CDR3: TGTGCCAGCAGCTCGACTAGCGCCTACTCCTACAATGAGCAGTTCTTC. Its translation is CASSSTSAYSYNEQFF. V and J are TRBV3-1 and TRBJ2-1, with 8 bases that match TRBD2. With V trimmed by 5 bases and J by 0 bases, 6 bases remained unmatched. The CDR3 covers 16 residues. The germline gives CDR1 LGHDT, CDR2 YNNKEL (reference sequence).